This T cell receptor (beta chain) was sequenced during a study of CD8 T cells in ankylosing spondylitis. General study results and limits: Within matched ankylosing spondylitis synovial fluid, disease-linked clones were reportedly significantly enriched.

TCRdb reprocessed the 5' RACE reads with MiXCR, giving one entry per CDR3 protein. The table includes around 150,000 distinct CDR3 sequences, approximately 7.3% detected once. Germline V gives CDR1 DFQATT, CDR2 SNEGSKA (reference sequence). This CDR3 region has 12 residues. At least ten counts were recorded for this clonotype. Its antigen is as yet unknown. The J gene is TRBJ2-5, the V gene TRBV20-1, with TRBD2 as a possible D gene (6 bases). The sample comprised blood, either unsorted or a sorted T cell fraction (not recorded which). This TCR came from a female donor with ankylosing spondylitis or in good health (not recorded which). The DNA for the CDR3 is TGCACCCCAGGCGGGAACCAAGAGACCCAGTACTTC. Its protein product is CTPGGNQETQYF.